This T cell receptor beta chain was captured in a study of CD8+ T cells in alopecia areata. Background on the study: Treated patients received oral tofacitinib, 5 to 10 mg twice daily. After 6 to 18 months of tofacitinib, follow-up continued 6 months off drug.

This clone was detected only a few times. The authors sorted CD4+ and CD8+ T cells from PBMCs. Extracted RNA was reverse transcribed into cDNA, the sequencing template. Clones were sequenced by immunoSEQ multiplex PCR, and TCRdb holds only the in-frame ones, with some missing. The sample includes some 130,000 clones, roughly 62% of them seen just once. From germline, CDR1 is SEHNR and CDR2 FQNEAQ (reference sequence). The CDR3 has 14 residues. Germline trimming cut 3 bases from V and 10 bases from J; bases unmatched to any gene: 9. This sequence was found in a human donor with alopecia areata. This rearrangement joins TRBV7-9 to TRBJ1-2; 9 nucleotides line up with TRBD1. The starting material was CD4+ T cells sorted from blood, obtained at week 0. CDR3 region: CASSFGQGQGPYTF. The CDR3 DNA reads TGTGCCAGCAGCTTCGGACAGGGGCAGGGTCCCTACACCTTC.